These T cell receptor beta chains were read from a single sample in a study of blood T cell repertoires in COVID-19. Using immunoSEQ multiplex PCR, the repertoire was profiled, and TCRdb retains in-frame clones only, with some absent. Of around 300,000 clones in the sample, roughly 90% were seen once. The source material was PBMCs or T cells enriched from blood (not recorded which). These receptors all stem from a woman aged 40-49 years who had recovered from COVID-19. Both conserved end residues are part of each CDR3. D genes are given only for firm matches. Clone size is shown for a subset of rows, as once, few, many or a class of expanded clone.

abundance,d_gene,j_gene,v_gene,CDR3aa,CDR3nt
.,TRBD1,TRBJ1-2,TRBV7-8,CASTDSGTDYGYTF,TGTGCCAGCACCGACTCCGGGACAGACTATGGCTACACCTTC
.,.,TRBJ2-1,TRBV29-1,CSVAQIYNEQFF,TGCAGCGTTGCACAGATATACAATGAGCAGTTCTTC
.,.,TRBJ2-6,TRBV12-2,CARGDRGLHFGANVLTF,TGTGCAAGGGGAGACAGGGGACTACACTTTGGGGCCAACGTCCTGACTTTC
few,.,TRBJ1-3,TRBV18,CASSPLGYMVTGSGNTIYF,TGTGCCAGCTCACCTTTGGGTTACATGGTCACGGGCTCTGGAAACACCATATATTTT
once,.,TRBJ2-1,TRBV13,CASSTNSADEQFF,TGTGCCAGCAGCACGAACTCCGCGGATGAGCAGTTCTTC
once,.,TRBJ1-3,TRBV2,CAIGGRRFSGSTIYF,TGTGCCATCGGGGGTCGCAGGTTCTCTGGAAGCACCATATATTTT
.,TRBD1,TRBJ1-2,TRBV5-4,CASSLEGAHTF,TGTGCCAGCAGCTTAGAGGGGGCGCACACCTTC
.,.,TRBJ1-5,TRBV30,CAWSVQGSNQPQHF,TGTGCCTGGAGTGTGCAGGGTAGCAATCAGCCCCAGCATTTT
.,TRBD1,TRBJ2-2,TRBV5-4,CASTNRDRPNTGELFF,TGTGCCAGCACCAACAGGGACAGACCGAACACCGGGGAGCTGTTTTTT
.,TRBD1,TRBJ1-6,TRBV24-1,CATGPTGASPLHF,TGTGCCACCGGACCGACAGGGGCTTCACCCCTCCACTTT
.,.,TRBJ1-3,TRBV15,CATSRARGTGNTIYF,TGTGCCACCAGCAGAGCCAGGGGCACTGGAAACACCATATATTTT
.,.,TRBJ1-2,TRBV10-3,CAISDNRVLGYTF,TGTGCCATCAGTGATAACAGGGTACTGGGCTACACCTTC
few,.,TRBJ1-2,TRBV27,CASSPGTPGYGYTF,TGTGCCAGCAGTCCGGGGACACCCGGCTATGGCTACACCTTC
.,.,TRBJ2-7,TRBV18,CASSPRAVYEQYF,TGTGCCAGCTCACCACGAGCGGTCTACGAGCAGTACTTC
.,.,TRBJ2-1,TRBV30,CAWSFGAEFF,TGTGCCTGGTCGTTTGGGGCCGAGTTCTTC
once,.,TRBJ1-4,TRBV5-1,CASSRGQPEEKLFF,TGCGCCAGCAGCCGCGGACAGCCCGAGGAAAAACTGTTTTTT
.,TRBD1,TRBJ2-7,TRBV9,CASSVGGTEAYEQYF,TGTGCCAGCAGCGTTGGTGGGACAGAGGCCTACGAGCAGTACTTC
.,TRBD1,TRBJ2-2,TRBV5-1,CASSYPNPTGTGLFF,TGCGCCAGCAGCTACCCCAACCCGACAGGGACAGGGCTGTTTTTT
.,TRBD2,TRBJ2-1,TRBV5-1,CASSTVTSGRYNEQFF,TGCGCCAGCAGCACGGTGACTAGCGGGAGATACAATGAGCAGTTCTTC
once,TRBD1,TRBJ2-3,TRBV24-1,CATSGTGGDTQYF,TGTGCCACCTCCGGGACAGGGGGAGATACGCAGTATTTT
.,TRBD1,TRBJ1-1,TRBV7-9,CASSSPQGARNTEAFF,TGTGCCAGCAGCTCCCCCCAGGGGGCTAGGAACACTGAAGCTTTCTTT
.,TRBD2,TRBJ2-5,TRBV27,CASSPGSSGISETQYF,TGTGCCAGCAGTCCGGGGAGTAGCGGGATTTCCGAGACCCAGTACTTC
.,.,TRBJ1-4,TRBV5-1,CASSSRPGEARNEKLFF,TGCGCCAGCAGCTCCCGGCCGGGTGAGGCAAGAAATGAAAAACTGTTTTTT
.,.,TRBJ1-2,TRBV9,CASSAPLSGGYTF,TGTGCCAGCAGCGCACCTTTAAGTGGCGGCTACACCTTC
.,.,TRBJ2-7,TRBV29-1,CSVGDLGDEQYF,TGCAGCGTTGGGGACTTGGGTGACGAGCAGTACTTC
.,TRBD1,TRBJ1-2,TRBV20-1,CSASPGLGQGADGYTF,TGCAGTGCTAGTCCGGGCCTGGGACAGGGGGCTGATGGCTACACCTTC
.,TRBD1,TRBJ1-2,TRBV4-1,CASSQGRDRTYGYTF,TGCGCCAGCAGCCAAGGAAGGGACAGGACCTATGGCTACACCTTC
.,.,TRBJ1-1,TRBV9,CASSTGGGTEAFF,TGTGCCAGCAGCACCGGGGGGGGCACTGAAGCTTTCTTT